This T cell receptor beta chain emerged from a study of CD8 T cells in ankylosing spondylitis. General study findings and limits: The study looked at matched synovial fluid samples from ankylosing spondylitis patients. Disease-linked clones were reported to be significantly enriched there. Made up of eight highly homologous variants, a TCR beta motif appeared characteristic of ankylosing spondylitis blood.

The V gene lost 5 bases and the J gene lost 4 bases, with 12 bases spanning the gap. The CDR3 consists of 12 residues. CDR1 DFQATT and CDR2 SNEGSKA come from the germline V gene (reference sequence). This clonotype has at least ten counts. The antigen is undetermined. TCRdb reprocessed the 5' RACE reads with MiXCR, giving one entry per CDR3 protein. The sample holds approximately 300,000 distinct CDR3 sequences; 7.5% to 9% are singletons and the top ten take roughly 14%. Material: blood, either unsorted or a sorted T cell fraction (not recorded which). The V call is TRBV20-1, the J call TRBJ2-7; no clear D gene. The origin of this receptor is a male donor with ankylosing spondylitis. CDR3 loop: CSASDRLYEQYF. Here the CDR3 DNA reads TGCAGTGCTTCTGATAGACTGTACGAGCAGTACTTC.